These 32 T cell receptor beta chains came from one sample sequenced in a study of blood T cell repertoires in COVID-19 (dated by TCRdb to the early 2020s). Libraries were prepared through the immunoSEQ multiplex PCR assay. The source is immuneACCESS, and TCRdb retained only in-frame sequences with V and J called. Part of the clones is not carried over; for the studies checked, unresolved V genes explain less than half of this, and the remainder is unexplained. The sample table contains 150,000 to 200,000 clones; only one count was recorded for around nine tenths of them. Around 2.3% of the sample is taken by the ten largest. Sequencing input: peripheral blood. The receptors were gathered from a man aged 65 to 85 with active or convalescent COVID-19.

This clone has just one count. V and J are TRBV4-1 and TRBJ2-5, with a weak D call TRBD2 (7 bases). Germline V CDR1 and CDR2: MGHRA, YSYEKL. V was shortened by 4 bases and J by 0 bases, with 12 bases between the two germline ends. CDR3 size: 15 residues. The CDR3 spells CASSPGGSYQETQYF. For the CDR3, the DNA is TGCGCCAGCAGCCCGGGGGGCTCGTACCAAGAGACCCAGTACTTC.

The chain has TRBV7-2 and TRBJ2-7; TRBD1 matches at 9 bases. There are 16 residues in the CDR3. V was clipped by 5 bases and J by 0 bases; unmatched bases: 8. Looked up from germline, CDR1 is SGHTA and CDR2 is FQGNSA. DNA for the CDR3: TGTGCCAGCAGCCCTTCTTCGGGACAGGGCTCCTACGAGCAGTACTTC. Translated, it gives CASSPSSGQGSYEQYF.

This chain joins TRBV9 and TRBJ2-1; tentatively, D is TRBD1 (5 bases). The CDR3 runs 13 residues. CDR1 SGDLS and CDR2 YYNGEE come from the germline V gene. V lost 4 bases to trimming and J lost 3 bases, with 8 bases between them. The CDR3 DNA is TGTGCCAGCAGCCTTGACAGCTACAATGAGCAGTTCTTC. This codes for CASSLDSYNEQFF.

This clone has just one count. This chain joins TRBV6-6 and TRBJ1-2; 8 bases are shared with TRBD1. The germline CDR1 and CDR2 sequences are MNHNY and SVGAGI (reference sequence). V gave up 6 bases and J gave up 2 bases; unmatched junction bases: 2. CDR3 length: 13 amino acids. The CDR3 DNA reads TGTGCCAGCAGAGGACAGGGAAACTATGGCTACACCTTC. Amino acids: CASRGQGNYGYTF.

This clone appeared a single time. V is TRBV28 and J is TRBJ2-7, with TRBD1 identical over 7 bases. The CDR3 runs 14 residues. Trimming at V came to 5 bases and at J to 0 bases, leaving 4 bases not matched to a gene. Germline V lookup: CDR1 MDHEN, CDR2 SYDVKM. CDR3 loop: CASSKGQPSYEQYF. CDR3 nucleotide sequence: TGTGCCAGCAGTAAGGGACAGCCCTCCTACGAGCAGTACTTC.

The gene calls are TRBV5-4 and TRBJ2-5; TRBD1 is a possible D gene (6 bases). The ends were cut back, 4 bases at V and 5 bases at J, with 15 bases in the middle. The CDR3 covers 14 residues. Per germline, CDR1 SGHNT and CDR2 YYREEE (reference sequence). CDR3 in amino acids: CASSAPGARETQYF. The CDR3 DNA reads as TGTGCCAGCAGCGCACCAGGGGCGCGGGAGACCCAGTACTTC.

The rearrangement joins TRBV6-6 to TRBJ2-5; 9 bases fit TRBD2. This CDR3 contains 15 residues. V was clipped by 5 bases and J by 5 bases; unmatched bases: 9. CDR1 is MNHNY and CDR2 is SVGAGI in the germline V gene (reference sequence). The DNA for the CDR3 is TGTGCCAGCAGTCCGACTAGCGGCTATGGGGAGACCCAGTACTTC. The encoded protein is CASSPTSGYGETQYF.

This chain connects TRBV5-8 to TRBJ1-2, with D uncertain. Looked up from germline, CDR1 is SGHTS and CDR2 is YDEGEE. There are 14 residues in the CDR3. The germline V and J ends were trimmed by 6 bases and 3 bases, with 15 bases remaining between them. This CDR3 reads CASINDTSYYGYTF. CDR3 sequence (DNA): TGTGCCAGCATCAACGACACTAGCTACTATGGCTACACCTTC.

The sample holds one count of this clone. This chain joins TRBV19 and TRBJ2-7; 7 bases are a match to TRBD1. CDR3 length: 14 residues. V was pared by 3 bases and J by 3 bases, with 5 bases of the junction left unmatched. From germline, CDR1 is LNHDA and CDR2 SQIVND (reference sequence). CDR3: CASSMMGQNYEQYF. The CDR3 coding sequence is TGTGCCAGTAGTATGATGGGACAGAACTACGAGCAGTACTTC.

Here the CDR3 reads CASRGREVQYF. CDR3 nucleotide sequence: TGTGCCAGCAGGGGAAGGGAGGTGCAGTACTTC. J is TRBJ2-7 and V is TRBV12-3 or TRBV12-4; a weak D match, TRBD2 (6 bases). The V end was cut by 6 bases, the J end by 9 bases, with 12 bases between. The CDR3 is 11 amino acids.

The gene calls are TRBV14 and TRBJ1-1; D is perhaps TRBD1 (6 bases). The CDR3 is made up of 14 amino acids. Germline-derived CDR1 and CDR2 are SGHDN and FVKESK. Deletions cut 4 bases from V and 3 bases from J, with 12 bases between. This CDR3 is CASSRGRGYTEAFF. The CDR3 nucleotides read TGTGCCAGCAGCCGCGGGAGGGGGTACACTGAAGCTTTCTTT.

Concerning this clone: The sample has other DNA sequences that encode this CDR3 too. This sequence joins TRBV15 and TRBJ2-7; possibly TRBD1 for D (6 bases). Germline CDR1 reads LNHNV; CDR2 reads YYDKDF (reference sequence). This CDR3 has 14 amino acids. V was cut by 2 bases and J by 6 bases, with 14 bases left in between. The CDR3 DNA reads TGTGCCACCAGCAGACCTACCACAGGGTCCGAGCAGTACTTC. Protein product: CATSRPTTGSEQYF.

The gene calls are TRBV5-1 and TRBJ1-1; D perhaps matches TRBD1 (5 bases). Germline CDR1 is SGHRS and CDR2 is YFSETQ. The germline V and J ends were trimmed by 4 bases and 5 bases, with 15 bases remaining between them. The CDR3 has 14 residues. The CDR3 DNA follows: TGCGCCAGCAGCGTGGGTCCGGGGGGAACTGAAGCTTTCTTT. Amino acid sequence: CASSVGPGGTEAFF.

This clone was found a few times. The V and J genes are TRBV6-6 and TRBJ1-2, with 8 positions matching TRBD1. The CDR3 has 13 amino acids. Germline lookup yields CDR1 MNHNY and CDR2 SVGAGI (reference sequence). V was pared by 2 bases and J by 6 bases, with 2 bases of the junction left unmatched. The CDR3 loop reads CASSYRTGNGYTF. CDR3 in DNA: TGTGCCAGCAGTTACCGGACAGGGAATGGCTACACCTTC.

This sequence joins TRBV19 and TRBJ2-7; TRBD1 aligns across 8 bases. V gave up 5 bases and J gave up 5 bases; unmatched junction bases: 8. CDR3 length: 14 residues. The germline V gene encodes CDR1 LNHDA and CDR2 SQIVND (reference sequence). This CDR3 reads CASSLLPGGHEQYF. CDR3 nucleotide sequence: TGTGCCAGTAGTCTCCTCCCAGGGGGCCACGAGCAGTACTTC.

J is TRBJ1-6 and V is TRBV4-3; D gene uncertain. Germline V gene lookup returns CDR1 LGHNA and CDR2 YSLEER. V was cut by 0 bases and J by 7 bases, with 7 bases left in between. This CDR3 is built from 14 residues. Here the CDR3 reads CASSQDHLNSPLHF. In DNA, the CDR3 is TGCGCCAGCAGCCAAGATCATTTGAATTCACCCCTCCACTTT.

V is TRBV5-1 and J is TRBJ2-5; possible D gene TRBD1, 5 bases. CDR1 and CDR2 from the germline V gene are SGHRS and YFSETQ. The CDR3 loop spans 14 amino acids. The V end was cut by 5 bases, the J end by 4 bases, with 15 bases between. The DNA of the CDR3 is TGCGCCAGCAGTTTCAGGGAAGGAGCAGAGACCCAGTACTTC. Protein product: CASSFREGAETQYF.

V gene TRBV11-2 combines with J gene TRBJ2-7; possibly TRBD1 for D (5 bases). In germline, CDR1 is SGHAT, CDR2 FQNNGV. The CDR3 consists of 11 residues. CDR3: CASSLVGEAVV. CDR3 DNA: TGTGCCAGCAGCTTAGTAGGGGAAGCCGTCGTC.

V and J are TRBV7-2 and TRBJ2-7; 9 positions match TRBD2. This CDR3 region has 14 residues. With V trimmed by 6 bases and J by 6 bases, 9 bases remained unmatched. Germline V gives CDR1 SGHTA, CDR2 FQGNSA. This chain's CDR3 is CASSSSGRTREQYF. The DNA of the CDR3 is TGTGCCAGCAGTAGTAGCGGGAGAACGCGCGAGCAGTACTTC. The complete variable domain, with remaining parts taken from reference TRBV7-2 and TRBJ2-7, reads GAGVSQSPSNKVTEKGKDVELRCDPISGHTALYWYRQSLGQGLEFLIYFQGNSAPDKSGLPSDRFSAERTGGSVSTLTIQRTQQEDSAVYLCASSSSGRTREQYFGPGTRLTVT.

The V and J genes are TRBV14 and TRBJ1-1; D may be TRBD1 (5 bases). This CDR3 contains 15 residues. Germline loops: CDR1 SGHDN, CDR2 FVKESK. The ends were cut back, 4 bases at V and 1 base at J, with 13 bases in the middle. The CDR3 is CASSRTITGNTEAFF. The CDR3, as DNA: TGTGCCAGCAGCCGAACAATTACAGGGAACACTGAAGCTTTCTTT.

The rearrangement uses TRBV25-1 and TRBJ1-2; weak D call: TRBD1 (6 bases). In germline, CDR1 is MGHDK, CDR2 SYGVNS. The CDR3 totals 13 residues. With 5 bases removed from V and 8 bases from J, the gap between germline ends came to 15 bases. The CDR3 DNA sequence: TGTGCCAGCAGTCAAACAGGGAATCACGGCTACACCTTC. Its protein product is CASSQTGNHGYTF.

The rearrangement uses TRBV28 and TRBJ1-4, with D unclear. The ends were cut back, 6 bases at V and 8 bases at J, with 19 bases in the middle. Germline CDR1 reads MDHEN; CDR2 reads SYDVKM. This CDR3 comprises 15 residues. The CDR3 DNA is TGTGCCAGCAGCTCACCCCCGGGTCCTGAGGAAAAACTGTTTTTT. Translation: CASSSPPGPEEKLFF.

The gene calls are TRBV3-1 (or the pseudogene TRBV3-2) and TRBJ2-5; D call uncertain. Trimming cost V 3 bases and J 6 bases, with 17 bases left between them. The CDR3 loop spans 15 amino acids. The germline V gene encodes CDR1 LGHDT and CDR2 YNNKEL (reference sequence). The CDR3 DNA sequence: TGTGCCAGCAGCCACTGGCTAGTGGCCGAGAAGACCCAGTACTTC. Residues: CASSHWLVAEKTQYF.

The chain carries TRBV5-1 and TRBJ2-3; 8 bases line up with TRBD1. V was clipped by 0 bases and J by 0 bases; unmatched bases: 3. Germline V gene lookup returns CDR1 SGHRS and CDR2 YFSETQ. CDR3 length: 16 residues. CDR3 in amino acids: CASSLDGQGSTDTQYF. CDR3 sequence (DNA): TGCGCCAGCAGCTTGGACGGACAGGGAAGCACAGATACGCAGTATTTT.

The V call is TRBV18, the J call TRBJ1-1; D perhaps matches TRBD1 (5 bases). The V end lost 1 base, the J end lost 1 base, and 16 bases lay between the germline ends. CDR3 length: 17 residues. Germline V gene data show CDR1 as KGHSH and CDR2 as LQKENI. CDR3 protein: CASSPQAGMEGNTEAFF. CDR3 DNA sequence: TGTGCCAGCTCACCACAGGCAGGGATGGAGGGGAACACTGAAGCTTTCTTT.

The V call is TRBV18, the J call TRBJ2-1; 7 bases fit TRBD1. The length of the CDR3 is 14 residues. Germline V gene lookup returns CDR1 KGHSH and CDR2 LQKENI. Losses at the gene ends were 3 bases for V and 7 bases for J; bases not matched to a gene: 6. The CDR3 region is CASSPYGQANEQFF. The CDR3 nucleotides read TGTGCCAGCTCACCCTACGGACAGGCTAATGAGCAGTTCTTC. Using reference TRBV18 and TRBJ2-1 for the parts outside the CDR3, the full variable domain is NAGVMQNPRHLVRRRGQEARLRCSPMKGHSHVYWYRQLPEEGLKFMVYLQKENIIDESGMPKERFSAEFPKEGPSILRIQQVVRGDSAAYFCASSPYGQANEQFFGPGTRLTVL.

The sample holds one count of this clone. This chain connects TRBV10-2 to TRBJ1-5; 12 positions agree with TRBD1. Germline values: CDR1 WSHSY, CDR2 SAAADI. The V segment lost 7 bases and the J segment 6 bases; nucleotides outside the gene matches: 7. The CDR3 is 15 amino acids. The CDR3 here is CASTSGTGGRQPQHF. CDR3 DNA: TGCGCCAGCACTTCCGGGACAGGGGGCCGTCAGCCCCAGCATTTT.

The gene calls are TRBV29-1 and TRBJ2-7; possibly TRBD1 for D (8 bases). Germline-derived CDR1 and CDR2 are SQVTM and ANQGSEA. The length of the CDR3 is 13 residues. The V end lost 6 bases, the J end lost 7 bases, and 19 bases lay between the germline ends. CDR3 sequence reads: CSVDQQGGGEQYF. CDR3 bases: TGCAGCGTCGACCAACAGGGGGGGGGAGAGCAGTACTTC.

This clone was found a few times. The chain recombines TRBV13 with TRBJ2-7; 10 nucleotides align to TRBD1. Germline V gene sequence: CDR1 PRHDT, CDR2 FYEKMQ (reference sequence). Trimming at V came to 5 bases and at J to 3 bases, leaving 7 bases not matched to a gene. The CDR3 runs to 15 residues. The CDR3 DNA reads TGTGCCAGCAGCCTAGAGGGACAGGGGCACTACGAGCAGTACTTC. Its translation is CASSLEGQGHYEQYF.

The chain recombines TRBV28 with TRBJ2-3; a weak D match, TRBD1 (5 bases). Germline values: CDR1 MDHEN, CDR2 SYDVKM. V was pared by 4 bases and J by 4 bases, with 12 bases between. The CDR3 has 14 residues. The CDR3 here is CASSWQGAADTQYF. The CDR3 DNA follows: TGTGCCAGCAGTTGGCAGGGCGCCGCAGATACGCAGTATTTT.

The genes are TRBV28 and TRBJ1-2, with D tentatively TRBD1 (6 bases). This CDR3 spans 13 amino acids. Per germline, CDR1 MDHEN and CDR2 SYDVKM. V shed 10 bases and J shed 4 bases, with 16 bases lying between them. CDR3 coding DNA: TGTGCCACCTCTGTCGGGGGGCCCTATGGCTACACCTTC. Amino acids: CATSVGGPYGYTF.

The V call is TRBV11-2, the J call TRBJ2-5, with D possibly matching TRBD2 (6 bases). V lost 0 bases and J lost 4, with 21 bases in between. This CDR3 comprises 18 residues. From germline, CDR1 is SGHAT and CDR2 FQNNGV. CDR3 sequence reads: CASSLDRRDVGWSETQYF. Written as DNA, the CDR3 is TGTGCCAGCAGCTTAGATCGGAGGGATGTTGGATGGTCAGAGACCCAGTACTTC.